One sample yielded the 26 T cell receptor beta chains listed below, sequenced in a study of CD8 T cells in ankylosing spondylitis (dated by TCRdb to the late 2010s). Results and caveats for the whole study, not just this receptor: Blood from ankylosing spondylitis patients appeared to be characterized by a TCR beta motif composed of under ten highly homologous amino acid variants.

These receptors are not linked to any known antigen. Receptors were amplified or captured by 5' RACE. The sequencer was an Illumina HiSeq 2500. TCRdb applied fastp at Q25 and MiXCR to the public reads, then kept only in-frame beta chains. Here each entry gathers all rows of one CDR3 protein and keeps the most common genes and DNA. This sample has just under 550,000 distinct CDR3 sequences in its table, and 10% to 15% of those were observed once. The ten biggest clones cover under 7.5% of the sample. Sequencing input: blood, either unsorted or a sorted T cell fraction (not recorded which). Receptors originate from a male donor with ankylosing spondylitis.

The rearrangement links TRBV29-1 to TRBJ1-1, with a tentative D call TRBD1 (5 bases). The CDR3 runs to 13 residues. Trimming left V 4 bases short and J 1 base short, with 10 bases between. Germline CDR1 reads SQVTM; CDR2 reads ANQGSEA. The DNA of the CDR3 is TGCAGCGTTGGGATTGGGGGGAACACTGAAGCTTTCTTT. Its protein product is CSVGIGGNTEAFF.

This clonotype was observed many times. The chain employs TRBV5-5 and TRBJ2-5; perhaps TRBD1 as D (6 bases). The V gene lost 4 bases and the J gene lost 10 bases, with 14 bases spanning the gap. The germline V gene encodes CDR1 SGHKS and CDR2 YYEKEE (reference sequence). The length of the CDR3 is 12 residues. DNA for the CDR3: TGTGCCAGCAGCACCTCTGGACAGTTCCAGTACTTC. It specifies CASSTSGQFQYF.

The rearrangement uses TRBV2 and TRBJ1-1; unclear D gene. The germline gives CDR1 SNHLY, CDR2 FYNNEI. The CDR3 is 16 amino acids. The V end was cut by 1 base, the J end by 3 bases, with 15 bases between. CDR3 DNA: TGTGCCAGCAGTGAAGGGGCAGGAGGCAGGTACACTGAAGCTTTCTTT. Translating it yields CASSEGAGGRYTEAFF.

This clonotype was counted a few times. The chain recombines TRBV20-1 with TRBJ2-1, with D perhaps matching TRBD2 (6 bases). Germline assignment: CDR1 DFQATT and CDR2 SNEGSKA (reference sequence). With 0 bases removed from V and 1 base from J, the gap between germline ends came to 13 bases. This CDR3 comprises 16 residues. CDR3: CSARDQLEGSYNEQFF. The DNA of the CDR3 is TGCAGTGCTAGAGATCAGTTGGAGGGGTCCTACAATGAGCAGTTCTTC.

This clonotype was observed a handful of times. CDR3 sequence: CASKLGAGTVWTEAFF. CDR3 DNA: TGTGCCAGCAAGCTCGGGGCCGGGACCGTCTGGACTGAAGCTTTCTTT. V and J are TRBV7-8 and TRBJ1-1, with D possibly being TRBD1 (5 bases). V dropped 7 bases and J dropped 5 bases, with 23 bases sitting between them. Germline lookup yields CDR1 SGHVS and CDR2 FQNEAQ. The length of the CDR3 is 16 residues.

This clonotype was found many times. V and J are TRBV27 and TRBJ1-1, with no clear D. Looked up from germline, CDR1 is MNHEY and CDR2 is SMNVEV (reference sequence). Trimming stripped 6 bases from V and 0 bases from J, with 8 bases between. There are 13 residues in the CDR3. CDR3 residues: CASSLFLNTEAFF. The CDR3 DNA is TGTGCCAGCAGCCTTTTTCTGAACACTGAAGCTTTCTTT.

The genes are TRBV12-3 or TRBV12-4 and TRBJ2-1, with TRBD2 matching over 8 bases. The length of the CDR3 is 14 residues. V shed 3 bases, J shed 4 bases, and the junction held 2 bases outside the gene matches. The CDR3 here is CASSFSGIYNEQFF. DNA of the CDR3: TGTGCCAGCAGTTTTAGCGGGATTTACAATGAGCAGTTCTTC.

This clonotype came up a few times. The rearrangement links TRBV14 to TRBJ2-3; TRBD1 might be the D (6 bases). With 0 bases removed from V and 7 bases from J, the gap between germline ends came to 8 bases. Per germline, CDR1 SGHDN and CDR2 FVKESK. The CDR3 is 13 residues long. CDR3 in amino acids: CASSQDRGNTQYF. The CDR3 coding sequence is TGTGCCAGCAGCCAAGACAGGGGCAATACGCAGTATTTT.

CDR3 sequence (DNA): TGTGCCAGCAGCTTGGTGGGGGAAGCGGGAGGGGACGAGCAGTACTTC. Protein product: CASSLVGEAGGDEQYF. The V and J genes are TRBV5-5 and TRBJ2-7; 10 nucleotides agree with TRBD2. The germline gives CDR1 SGHKS, CDR2 YYEKEE (reference sequence). The length of the CDR3 is 16 residues. V gave up 0 bases and J gave up 5 bases; unmatched junction bases: 8.

Many counts were recorded for this clonotype. The chain combines TRBV5-1 with TRBJ1-1; 10 positions match TRBD1. Germline assignment: CDR1 SGHRS and CDR2 YFSETQ. The CDR3 covers 16 residues. With 3 bases clipped from V and 1 base from J, the junction kept 6 bases outside the gene matches. The CDR3 region is CASSSGQGLSNTEAFF. CDR3 sequence (DNA): TGCGCCAGCAGCTCGGGACAGGGGCTCTCGAACACTGAAGCTTTCTTT.

The chain links TRBV11-2 to TRBJ1-4, with no clear D. The CDR3 sequence is 15 residues long. Looked up from germline, CDR1 is SGHAT and CDR2 is FQNNGV. V gave up 0 bases and J gave up 0 bases, with 5 bases separating them. CDR3 nucleotide sequence: TGTGCCAGCAGCTTAGACTTCGCAACTAATGAAAAACTGTTTTTT. Translation gives CASSLDFATNEKLFF.

The table lists this clonotype with a few counts. V gene TRBV18 combines with J gene TRBJ2-3; perhaps TRBD1 as D (5 bases). The CDR3 sequence is 14 residues long. V shed 2 bases and J shed 3 bases, with 9 bases lying between them. CDR1 and CDR2 from the germline V gene are KGHSH and LQKENI. CDR3 sequence (DNA): TGTGCCAGCTCACCAGGGGCTAGAACAGATACGCAGTATTTT. It encodes CASSPGARTDTQYF.

This clonotype has only a few counts. V is TRBV19 and J is TRBJ2-1; D may be TRBD1 (6 bases). The CDR3 length is 13 residues. Deletions cut 4 bases from V and 3 bases from J, with 7 bases between. Germline loops: CDR1 LNHDA, CDR2 SQIVND (reference sequence). The CDR3 here is CASSRDNYNEQFF. The DNA for the CDR3 is TGTGCCAGTAGTAGGGACAACTACAATGAGCAGTTCTTC.

The V gene is TRBV30, the J gene TRBJ2-7; 10 nucleotides agree with TRBD1. Unmatched junction bases numbered 1, after V lost 0 bases and J lost 2 bases. The CDR3 length is 14 residues. CDR1 GTSNPN and CDR2 SVGIG come from the germline V gene (reference sequence). The DNA of the CDR3 is TGTGCCTGGAGTGTAGGGACAGGGGCCTACGAGCAGTACTTC. It encodes CAWSVGTGAYEQYF. Filled out from reference TRBV30 and TRBJ2-7, the complete variable domain reads SQTIHQWPATLVQPVGSPLSLECTVEGTSNPNLYWYRQAAGRGLQLLFYSVGIGQISSEVPQNLSASRPQDRQFILSSKKLLLSDSGFYLCAWSVGTGAYEQYFGPGTRLTVT.

The chain links TRBV5-1 to TRBJ2-7; no definite D call. The germline CDR1 and CDR2 sequences are SGHRS and YFSETQ. The V gene lost 0 bases and the J gene lost 3 bases, with 4 bases spanning the gap. CDR3 length: 12 amino acids. The CDR3 DNA is TGCGCCAGCAGCTTGGGGCTCTACGAGCAGTACGTC. This sequence encodes CASSLGLYEQYV.

V gene TRBV29-1 combines with J gene TRBJ1-5; 9 nucleotides match TRBD1. The CDR3 is 12 amino acids. The V gene's germline CDR1 is SQVTM and CDR2 ANQGSEA. V lost 4 bases and J lost 7; bases outside the gene matches: 2. The DNA of the CDR3 is TGCAGCGTTGCGACAGGGGGGCAGCCCCAGCATTTT. It codes for CSVATGGQPQHF.

This chain connects TRBV5-1 to TRBJ2-7; 8 positions match TRBD2. The CDR3 is 14 amino acids. Germline trimming cut 4 bases from V and 9 bases from J; bases unmatched to any gene: 12. CDR1 SGHRS and CDR2 YFSETQ come from the germline V gene. This CDR3 is CASSATGGPEGQYV. DNA for the CDR3: TGCGCCAGCAGCGCCACGGGAGGGCCGGAGGGGCAGTACGTC.

The chain carries TRBV7-9 and TRBJ1-5; 9 bases agree with TRBD1. The junction had 8 bases not matched to a gene; V was cut back by 5 bases and J by 3 bases. This CDR3 is 16 amino acids long. CDR1 and CDR2 (germline): SEHNR, FQNEAQ (reference sequence). The CDR3 protein is CASSRLGQGNNQPQHF. CDR3 coding DNA: TGTGCCAGCAGCAGACTCGGACAGGGGAACAATCAGCCCCAGCATTTT.

J is TRBJ2-7 and V is TRBV3-1; maybe TRBD2 (5 bases). This CDR3 contains 14 residues. Trimming removed 1 base at V and 2 bases at J, with 9 bases between. In germline, CDR1 is LGHDT, CDR2 YNNKEL (reference sequence). The CDR3 sequence: CASSQGTGPYEQYF. The CDR3 nucleotides are TGTGCCAGCAGCCAAGGGACTGGGCCCTACGAGCAGTACTTC.

V and J are TRBV20-1 and TRBJ2-5, with 7 nucleotides matching TRBD1. The germline V gene encodes CDR1 DFQATT and CDR2 SNEGSKA (reference sequence). Trimming removed 6 bases from V and 1 base from J; junction bases left unmatched: 2. The CDR3 runs 12 residues. CDR3 DNA: TGCAGTGCGAGGGACAGCCAAGAGACCCAGTACTTC. This translates into CSARDSQETQYF.

J is TRBJ2-2 and V is TRBV4-2; no firm D call. Germline values: CDR1 LGHNA, CDR2 YNFKEQ. V lost 0 bases, J lost 6 bases, and 14 bases lay in between. The CDR3 consists of 16 residues. CDR3 sequence: CASSQESVRIAGELFF. The DNA of the CDR3 is TGTGCCAGCAGCCAAGAGTCCGTAAGGATAGCCGGGGAGCTGTTTTTT.

The chain combines TRBV2 with TRBJ1-1; D is undetermined. The V end was cut by 1 base, the J end by 2 bases, with 11 bases between. CDR3 size: 15 residues. Germline CDR1 SNHLY, CDR2 FYNNEI. DNA of the CDR3: TGTGCCAGCAGTGAAGGTGCCGCCGGAAACACTGAAGCTTTCTTT. Its protein is CASSEGAAGNTEAFF.

This clonotype was seen only a few times. The rearrangement joins TRBV19 to TRBJ2-7, with a possible D match to TRBD2 (6 bases). Looked up from germline, CDR1 is LNHDA and CDR2 is SQIVND (reference sequence). Trimming shortened V by 2 bases and J by 0 bases, and 11 bases separated the two germline ends. The CDR3 contains 15 residues. The CDR3 loop is CASSIFTGASYEQYF. The CDR3 region has the DNA TGTGCCAGTAGTATATTCACGGGAGCCTCCTACGAGCAGTACTTC. Drawing the rest from reference TRBV19 and TRBJ2-7, the complete variable domain is DGGITQSPKYLFRKEGQNVTLSCEQNLNHDAMYWYRQDPGQGLRLIYYSQIVNDFQKGDIAEGYSVSREKKESFPLTVTSAQKNPTAFYLCASSIFTGASYEQYFGPGTRLTVT.

This clonotype showed up many times. This chain uses TRBV11-2 with TRBJ2-1, with 9 bases matching TRBD2. Trimming cost V 5 bases and J 4 bases; bases outside gene matches: 9. Germline-derived CDR1 and CDR2 are SGHAT and FQNNGV. This CDR3 is 16 amino acids long. CDR3 DNA sequence: TGTGCCAGCAGCGCTCCCGGGACTAGCAGATACAATGAGCAGTTCTTC. It is translated as CASSAPGTSRYNEQFF.

The genes are TRBV2 and TRBJ1-1, with D possibly TRBD1 on 5 matching bases. V gave up 3 bases and J gave up 0 bases, with 14 bases separating them. Germline V gene data show CDR1 as SNHLY and CDR2 as FYNNEI. The CDR3 sequence is 16 residues long. The CDR3 nucleotides read TGTGCCAGCAGTGATCCGAATCAGGGACTGAACACTGAAGCTTTCTTT. It specifies CASSDPNQGLNTEAFF. The full variable domain, completed using reference TRBV2 and TRBJ1-1, is EPEVTQTPSHQVTQMGQEVILRCVPISNHLYFYWYRQILGQKVEFLVSFYNNEISEKSEIFDDQFSVERPDGSNFTLKIRSTKLEDSAMYFCASSDPNQGLNTEAFFGQGTRLTVV.

This clonotype was recorded at least ten times. The chain joins TRBV5-1 to TRBJ2-7; D is possibly TRBD2 (6 bases). CDR1 SGHRS and CDR2 YFSETQ come from the germline V gene. Trimming removed 3 bases at V and 0 bases at J, with 10 bases between. This CDR3 region has 14 residues. CDR3 DNA: TGCGCCAGCAGCTATAGCGGAGACTCCTACGAGCAGTACGTC. This gives the protein CASSYSGDSYEQYV.